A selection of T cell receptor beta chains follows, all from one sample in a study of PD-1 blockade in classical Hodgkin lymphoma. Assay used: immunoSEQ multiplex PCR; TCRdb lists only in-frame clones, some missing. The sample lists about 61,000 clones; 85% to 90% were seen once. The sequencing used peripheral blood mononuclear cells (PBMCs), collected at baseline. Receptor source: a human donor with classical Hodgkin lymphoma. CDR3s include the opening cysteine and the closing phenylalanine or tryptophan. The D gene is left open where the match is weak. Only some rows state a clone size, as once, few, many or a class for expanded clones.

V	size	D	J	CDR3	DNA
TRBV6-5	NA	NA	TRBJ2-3	CASSYSTSGTDTQYF	TGTGCCAGCAGTTACTCGACCAGCGGCACAGATACGCAGTATTTT
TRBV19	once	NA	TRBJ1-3	CASSIVRTISGNTIYF	TGTGCCAGTAGTATAGTTCGGACTATTTCTGGAAACACCATATATTTT
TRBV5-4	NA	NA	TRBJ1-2	CASSSLETEHYGYTF	TGTGCCAGCAGCTCCCTGGAGACAGAGCACTATGGCTACACCTTC
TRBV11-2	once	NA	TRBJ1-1	CASSLGRTEAFF	TGTGCCAGCAGCTTGGGGAGGACTGAAGCTTTCTTT
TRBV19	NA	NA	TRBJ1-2	CASSGANYGYTF	TGTGCCAGTAGTGGGGCTAACTATGGCTACACCTTC
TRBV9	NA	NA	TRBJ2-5	CASSVAEDHLQETQYF	TGTGCCAGCAGCGTAGCTGAGGACCACCTTCAAGAGACCCAGTACTTC
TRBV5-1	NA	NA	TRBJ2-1	CASSLAGLQLNEQFF	TGCGCCAGCAGCTTGGCGGGGCTACAACTCAATGAGCAGTTCTTC
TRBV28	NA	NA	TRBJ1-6	CASGDSGLSPLHF	TGTGCCAGTGGAGACAGTGGATTGTCACCCCTCCACTTT
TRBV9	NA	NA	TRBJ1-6	CASSLGQENSPLHF	TGTGCCAGCAGTTTAGGCCAGGAAAATTCACCCCTCCACTTT
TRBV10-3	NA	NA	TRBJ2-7	CAISALGEGTYEQYF	TGTGCCATCAGTGCCTTAGGAGAAGGTACCTACGAGCAGTACTTC
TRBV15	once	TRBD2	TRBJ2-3	CATSRQRGLSTDTQYF	TGTGCCACCAGCAGACAGCGGGGGTTAAGCACAGATACGCAGTATTTT
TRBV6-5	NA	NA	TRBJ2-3	CASSPEGPTLDTQYF	TGTGCCAGCAGCCCGGAGGGACCGACACTGGATACGCAGTATTTT
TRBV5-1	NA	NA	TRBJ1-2	CASSFSGDGYTF	TGCGCCAGCAGCTTTTCCGGGGATGGCTACACCTTC